This TCR beta chain derives from a study of response to subunit inactivated influenza vaccine. Whole-study findings and limits: Authors proposed each seasonal influenza vaccination draws in few new T cells.

CDR1 LGHNA and CDR2 YNFKEQ come from the germline V gene. The CDR3 runs 18 residues. V was clipped by 4 bases and J by 3 bases, with 24 bases between them. MiXCR was run by TCRdb on the RT-PCR reads, yielding one entry per CDR3 protein. Found here are under 950,000 distinct CDR3 sequences, about 20% of them singletons; the top ten hold about a tenth. Concerning this clonotype itself: The target antigen is unknown.

Sequenced material: PBMCs from blood, taken 5 to 6 days after vaccination. The sequence was collected from a man aged 50-60 years who received an inactivated influenza vaccine. V and J are TRBV4-2 and TRBJ1-1; D unclear. The CDR3 nucleotides read TGTGCCAGCAGCCCAACCGGGTTAGGCTTGGGCTGGGACACTGAAGCTTTCTTT. This encodes CASSPTGLGLGWDTEAFF.